The entry that follows covers one T cell receptor (beta chain) sequence. As yet, its antigen is unknown. CDR1 is MGHRA and CDR2 is YSYEKL in the germline V gene. The CDR3 covers 15 residues. The germline V and J ends were trimmed by 1 base and 5 bases, with 11 bases remaining between them. The data were obtained in a study of T cell clones after liver transplantation. Study summary: TCRbeta sequencing after a pre-transplant mixed lymphocyte reaction identified graft-donor-reactive clones, later tracked in post-transplant blood. Until 12-24 months post-transplant, subjects got standard immunosuppression and no induction. Tolerant meant at least one year fully off immunosuppression without liver enzymes above twice normal.

General observations from the study: A significant post-transplant drop in circulating graft-donor-reactive CD4 TCRbeta sequences occurred in most of the 8 subjects.

The repertoire was sequenced with immunoSEQ multiplex PCR; TCRdb's copy has only in-frame clones and lacks some. Of some 80,000 clones detected, around four fifths appear once; the ten largest clones hold more than 2%. This chain uses TRBV4-1 with TRBJ2-2, with D possibly matching TRBD1 (6 bases). This TCR derives from a human patient who received a liver transplant. Some T cells may be transferred from the graft donor. The sequenced sample was CD4+ T cells from blood, obtained about 50 months after liver transplant. DNA for the CDR3: TGCGCCAGCAGCCAAGCAGGGGCGTCGACCGGGGAGCTGTTTTTT. Translated: CASSQAGASTGELFF.